The 13 T cell receptor beta chains presented below share a single source sample, sequenced in a study of shared clonotypes between healthy human individuals. Sequencing used immunoSEQ multiplex PCR; TCRdb keeps in-frame clones, though not all of them. The table has roughly 1 million clones, about 77% seen once; the top ten hold about 1.5%. The sequencing sample was made of memory CD4+ T cells sorted from blood. Subset described: CD45RA-negative fraction. The receptors here all came from a man between 18 and 29 years old in good health.

This clone was counted between two and nine times. The chain combines TRBV4-1 with TRBJ1-2; 8 positions agree with TRBD1. The J segment lost 4 bases and the V segment lost 1 base, leaving 2 bases of the junction unmatched. CDR1 is MGHRA, CDR2 YSYEKL, per germline. The CDR3 is 14 residues long. CDR3 nucleotide sequence: TGCGCCAGCAGCCAAGCTGGACAGGGCTATGGCTACACCTTC. Its translation: CASSQAGQGYGYTF.

The J gene is TRBJ2-1, the V gene TRBV4-3, with D tentatively TRBD2 (6 bases). Germline V CDR1 and CDR2: LGHNA, YSLEER. The CDR3 has 15 residues. V was shortened by 4 bases and J by 3 bases, with 13 bases between the two germline ends. CDR3 residues: CASSPGTGLYNEQFF. The CDR3, as DNA: TGCGCCAGCAGCCCCGGGACTGGTCTCTACAATGAGCAGTTCTTC.

This clone was detected ten times or more. V is TRBV6-1 and J is TRBJ1-1; 8 positions agree with TRBD1. The V and J ends lost 4 bases and 7 bases, in that order; junction bases with no gene match: 11. CDR3 length equals 15 residues. CDR1 is MNHNS and CDR2 is SASEGT in the germline V gene. CDR3 loop: CASSVRQGAGNEAFF. The CDR3 nucleotides read TGTGCCAGCAGTGTACGCCAGGGGGCAGGTAATGAAGCTTTCTTT.

The V gene is TRBV5-1, the J gene TRBJ2-7, with TRBD2 as a possible D gene (5 bases). Trimming removed 1 base at V and 2 bases at J, with 10 bases between. Germline CDR1 and CDR2: SGHRS and YFSETQ. The CDR3 covers 14 residues. CDR3 loop: CASSLSGTTYEQYF. In nucleotides, the CDR3 is TGCGCCAGCAGCTTGAGCGGAACTACCTACGAGCAGTACTTC.

This clone was seen once. V and J are TRBV7-9 and TRBJ1-1; D perhaps matches TRBD1 (5 bases). V was trimmed by 1 base and J by 5 bases, leaving 8 bases between them. Germline V gene sequence: CDR1 SEHNR, CDR2 FQNEAQ (reference sequence). The CDR3 totals 13 residues. The CDR3 DNA reads TGTGCCAGCAGCTTAGAGGGGCTGACTGAAGCTTTCTTT. The encoded protein is CASSLEGLTEAFF.

With respect to this clone: The same CDR3 arises from other DNA sequences in this sample as well. The V call is TRBV29-1, the J call TRBJ2-1; 10 nucleotides align to TRBD2. The CDR3 contains 11 residues. The germline gives CDR1 SQVTM, CDR2 ANQGSEA. The trim removed 7 bases at V and 11 bases at J, leaving 5 bases unmatched. CDR3 nucleotide sequence: TGCAGCGGACTACTAGCGGGAAAGCAGTTCTTC. This translates into CSGLLAGKQFF.

This clone was recorded only once. The chain is built from TRBV2 and TRBJ2-1; possible D gene TRBD2, 7 bases. Trimming took 8 bases from V and 6 from J, leaving 17 bases between them. Looked up from germline, CDR1 is SNHLY and CDR2 is FYNNEI. The CDR3 is 14 residues long. CDR3 region: CASHQRGATNEQFF. DNA of the CDR3: TGTGCCAGCCACCAACGGGGGGCCACCAATGAGCAGTTCTTC.

The chain recombines TRBV6-5 with TRBJ1-6; D is ambiguous. V lost 4 bases and J 9 bases, leaving 13 bases between the germline ends. CDR1 is MNHEY and CDR2 is SVGAGI in the germline V gene. The CDR3 spans 14 residues. The CDR3 DNA is TGTGCCAGCAGTTTTCAGGTTGGTCGTTCACCCCTCCACTTT. This codes for CASSFQVGRSPLHF.

Comments on this clone: The sample carries other DNA sequences with the same CDR3. The chain recombines TRBV5-4 with TRBJ2-7; D possibly corresponds to TRBD2 (5 bases). The ends were cut back, 0 bases at V and 2 bases at J, with 9 bases in the middle. In germline, CDR1 is SGHNT, CDR2 YYREEE (reference sequence). The CDR3 contains 14 residues. In nucleotides, the CDR3 is TGTGCCAGCAGCTTGGACCCAGCGGCCTACGAGCAGTACTTC. This codes for CASSLDPAAYEQYF.

Only a few counts were recorded for this clone. CDR3 in DNA: TGTGCCAACCAGGGGGCGGACTATGGCTACACCTTC. It codes for CANQGADYGYTF. The rearrangement links TRBV10-3 to TRBJ1-2; 8 positions agree with TRBD1. J lost 3 bases, V lost 10 bases, and 4 bases had no gene match. Per the germline V gene, CDR1 is ENHRY and CDR2 is SYGVKD. The CDR3 consists of 12 residues.

In its sample, this clone was seen once. Here the CDR3 reads CASRISQGNQPQHF. CDR3 coding DNA: TGTGCCAGCAGGATTTCACAGGGCAATCAGCCCCAGCATTTT. J is TRBJ1-5 and V is TRBV27, with D perhaps TRBD1 (5 bases). The CDR3 covers 14 residues. V was trimmed by 6 bases and J by 2 bases, leaving 11 bases between them. Germline lookup yields CDR1 MNHEY and CDR2 SMNVEV (reference sequence).

J is TRBJ2-7 and V is TRBV7-9, with D possibly being TRBD1 or TRBD2 (5 bases each). CDR1 and CDR2 (germline): SEHNR, FQNEAQ (reference sequence). Trimming removed 3 bases at V and 11 bases at J, with 14 bases between. The CDR3 spans 12 residues. CDR3 loop: CASSLGRQGEYF. The CDR3 DNA is TGTGCCAGCAGCTTGGGGAGACAAGGGGAGTACTTC. The variable domain in full, completed from reference TRBV7-9 and TRBJ2-7, reads DTGVSQNPRHKITKRGQNVTFRCDPISEHNRLYWYRQTLGQGPEFLTYFQNEAQLEKSRLLSDRFSAERPKGSFSTLEIQRTEQGDSAMYLCASSLGRQGEYFGPGTRLTVT.

This rearrangement joins TRBV29-1 to TRBJ1-3; D ambiguous. Germline CDR1 reads SQVTM; CDR2 reads ANQGSEA. This CDR3 spans 14 amino acids. Trimming pared 0 bases from V and 0 bases from J, leaving 6 bases between. CDR3 protein: CSVEEGFSGNTIYF. For the CDR3, the DNA is TGCAGCGTTGAAGAGGGGTTCTCTGGAAACACCATATATTTT.